The rows below give T cell receptor beta chains drawn from one sample of a study of T cells in localized non-small cell lung cancer. The data were produced by immunoSEQ multiplex PCR, yet TCRdb's version contains in-frame clones alone and is incomplete. The repertoire holds roughly 61,000 clones, 81% seen once, with 4.7% in the top ten. The specimen comprised PBMCs, sampled before any cancer treatment. Receptor source: a man aged 35 to 69 with stage II lung adenocarcinoma. Each CDR3 is given with its conserved first and last residue. A D gene is named only where the DNA matches it firmly. The size entry is marked missing in some rows and otherwise reads once, few, many or a size class.

D	size	V	J	CDR3	DNA
.	.	TRBV11-1	TRBJ2-5	CASSPRTAKETQYF	TGTGCCAGCAGCCCACGGACAGCCAAAGAGACCCAGTACTTC
.	.	TRBV5-5	TRBJ2-2	CASSLYTGELFF	TGTGCCAGCAGCCTCTACACCGGGGAGCTGTTTTTT
.	.	TRBV2	TRBJ1-5	CASSKDSSNQPQHF	TGTGCCAGCAGTAAGGACAGTAGCAATCAGCCCCAGCATTTT
TRBD1	.	TRBV4-3	TRBJ1-1	CASSLGQGESEAFF	TGCGCCAGCAGCCTGGGACAGGGCGAATCTGAAGCTTTCTTT
TRBD2	.	TRBV7-6	TRBJ2-1	CASSLAGSGRASYNEQFF	TGTGCCAGCAGCTTAGCCGGTAGCGGGAGGGCCTCCTACAATGAGCAGTTCTTC
.	.	TRBV11-2	TRBJ2-5	CASSFSVYGQGETQYF	TGTGCCAGCAGCTTCTCCGTCTATGGCCAGGGGGAGACCCAGTACTTC
TRBD2	.	TRBV7-6	TRBJ2-7	CASSPIGTSGRASEQYF	TGTGCCAGCAGCCCAATTGGGACTAGCGGGAGGGCCTCAGAGCAGTACTTC
.	once	TRBV6-7	TRBJ1-4	CASSYYDRGLFF	TGTGCCAGCAGTTACTACGACCGGGGATTGTTTTTT
.	.	TRBV23-1	TRBJ2-5	CASSHRDKGETQYF	TGCGCCAGCAGTCACAGGGACAAGGGAGAGACCCAGTACTTC
.	.	TRBV5-4	TRBJ2-7	CASSLEGREQYF	TGTGCCAGCAGCTTAGAGGGGCGCGAGCAGTACTTC
.	.	TRBV6-5	TRBJ2-7	CASSHGGGDEQYF	TGTGCCAGCAGCCACGGAGGGGGGGACGAGCAGTACTTC
TRBD1	few	TRBV5-1	TRBJ1-1	CASSLEPQGANTEAFF	TGCGCCAGCAGCTTGGAACCCCAGGGGGCAAACACTGAAGCTTTCTTT
.	.	TRBV5-6	TRBJ2-1	CASSLPVQGGNEQFF	TGTGCCAGCAGCTTGCCGGTCCAGGGTGGCAATGAGCAGTTCTTC
TRBD2	.	TRBV7-8	TRBJ2-3	CASSTIGTSGRTDTQYF	TGTGCCAGCAGCACCATAGGGACTAGCGGGAGGACAGATACGCAGTATTTT
TRBD2	.	TRBV28	TRBJ2-4	CASSAGGRIQYF	TGTGCCAGCAGCGCGGGAGGGCGCATTCAGTACTTC
.	.	TRBV5-1	TRBJ2-1	CASSLGKAGIEQFF	TGCGCCAGCAGCTTAGGGAAGGCGGGGATTGAGCAGTTCTTC
.	.	TRBV30	TRBJ1-2	CAWMISGNGYTF	TGTGCCTGGATGATTTCAGGGAATGGCTACACCTTC
TRBD1	.	TRBV5-1	TRBJ1-1	CASSSGQTTTEAFF	TGCGCCAGCAGCTCGGGACAGACTACAACTGAAGCTTTCTTT
.	.	TRBV18	TRBJ2-3	CASSPELVGSDTQYF	TGTGCCAGCTCACCGGAACTAGTCGGTTCAGATACGCAGTATTTT
TRBD2	.	TRBV6-1	TRBJ2-1	CASILAGGPREQFF	TGTGCCAGTATACTAGCGGGAGGGCCGAGGGAGCAGTTCTTC
TRBD2	.	TRBV7-8	TRBJ2-4	CASSPLAGGNIQYF	TGTGCCAGCAGCCCTTTAGCGGGAGGGAACATTCAGTACTTC
.	.	TRBV5-6	TRBJ2-7	CASSLERVLEQYF	TGTGCCAGCAGCTTGGAAAGGGTTTTGGAGCAGTACTTC
TRBD1	.	TRBV6-5	TRBJ1-2	CASSQTGGEDYGYTF	TGTGCCAGCAGTCAGACAGGGGGCGAGGACTATGGCTACACCTTC
TRBD1	.	TRBV19	TRBJ2-7	CASSIGTGSYEQYF	TGTGCCAGTAGTATAGGGACAGGGTCCTACGAGCAGTACTTC
.	.	TRBV7-6	TRBJ2-3	CASSPTVTDTQYF	TGTGCCAGCAGCCCGACAGTCACAGATACGCAGTATTTT
TRBD2	.	TRBV7-7	TRBJ2-7	CASSPLAGDYEQYF	TGTGCTAGCAGCCCACTAGCGGGAGACTACGAGCAGTACTTC
.	.	TRBV15	TRBJ1-2	CATSRDRADPSYGYTF	TGTGCCACCAGCAGAGATAGAGCAGATCCCTCCTATGGCTACACCTTC
.	.	TRBV25-1	TRBJ1-3	CASSEGTLGNTIYF	TGTGCCAGCAGTGAAGGTACACTGGGAAACACCATATATTTT
.	once	TRBV12-5	TRBJ2-5	CASGLPPPGAAQETQYF	TGTGCTAGTGGTCTACCCCCACCAGGGGCTGCTCAAGAGACCCAGTACTTC
.	once	TRBV11-3	TRBJ1-1	CASSPGNRNTEAFF	TGTGCCAGCAGCCCAGGCAACCGGAACACTGAAGCTTTCTTT
TRBD1	few	TRBV2	TRBJ1-1	CASSEDLRGRGTEAFF	TGTGCCAGCAGTGAAGACCTGAGGGGGCGAGGCACTGAAGCTTTCTTT
.	.	TRBV9	TRBJ2-1	CASSAGSVTYNEQFF	TGTGCCAGCAGCGCGGGCAGTGTGACCTACAATGAGCAGTTCTTC
.	.	TRBV29-1	TRBJ2-5	CSVGENREGRETQYF	TGCAGCGTTGGGGAAAACAGGGAGGGAAGAGAGACCCAGTACTTC
.	.	TRBV20-1	TRBJ1-2	CSARESYGYTF	TGCAGTGCTAGAGAAAGCTATGGCTACACCTTC
TRBD1	.	TRBV29-1	TRBJ1-1	CSVRTGTDTEAFF	TGCAGCGTCCGGACAGGGACGGACACTGAAGCTTTCTTT
.	few	TRBV5-4	TRBJ1-3	CASSPGVGSGNTIYF	TGTGCCAGCAGCCCCGGGGTGGGTTCTGGAAACACCATATATTTT
.	.	TRBV12-5	TRBJ1-1	CASGLTTKGGTEAFF	TGTGCTAGTGGTTTGACCACGAAGGGAGGCACTGAAGCTTTCTTT
.	.	TRBV20-1	TRBJ2-5	CSARDETQYF	TGCAGTGCTAGGGATGAGACCCAGTACTTC
.	.	TRBV5-4	TRBJ2-5	CASSSEVQETQYF	TGTGCCAGCAGCTCGGAGGTTCAAGAGACCCAGTACTTC
.	.	TRBV10-3	TRBJ2-3	CAITPSSQKTQYF	TGTGCCATCACCCCCAGTTCACAGAAGACGCAGTATTTT
.	.	TRBV6-5	TRBJ1-1	CASSYAGPNTEAFF	TGTGCCAGCAGTTACGCCGGTCCGAACACTGAAGCTTTCTTT
.	.	TRBV29-1	TRBJ2-5	CSVDSGETQYF	TGCAGCGTTGATTCAGGGGAGACCCAGTACTTC
.	.	TRBV4-3	TRBJ2-7	CASSQDRGSYEQYF	TGCGCCAGCAGCCAAGATCGAGGTTCGTACGAGCAGTACTTC
.	.	TRBV19	TRBJ1-5	CASSIPSGAVSGNQPQHF	TGTGCCAGTAGTATACCGTCCGGGGCGGTATCCGGGAATCAGCCCCAGCATTTT
TRBD2	.	TRBV5-1	TRBJ2-7	CASSLGLAVQGDEQYF	TGCGCCAGCAGCTTGGGACTAGCGGTCCAAGGCGACGAGCAGTACTTC
TRBD1	.	TRBV2	TRBJ1-5	CASTPGGTGGGSSQPQHF	TGTGCCAGCACCCCCGGCGGGACAGGGGGGGGTAGCTCTCAGCCCCAGCATTTT
.	.	TRBV5-4	TRBJ1-4	CASSLAGEGEKLFF	TGTGCCAGCAGCTTGGCCGGGGAGGGCGAAAAACTGTTTTTT
.	.	TRBV18	TRBJ1-2	CASSDRLDGYTF	TGTGCCAGCTCCGACAGGCTCGATGGCTACACCTTC
.	.	TRBV11-2	TRBJ1-5	CASSLNTANQPQHF	TGTGCCAGCAGCTTAAATACGGCGAATCAGCCCCAGCATTTT
.	.	TRBV27	TRBJ1-1	CASSLGFGQINTEAFF	TGTGCCAGCAGTTTAGGATTTGGACAGATCAACACTGAAGCTTTCTTT
TRBD1	.	TRBV29-1	TRBJ1-2	CSAGDRVNYGYTF	TGCAGCGCTGGCGACAGGGTTAACTATGGCTACACCTTC
.	.	TRBV6-1	TRBJ2-7	CASSAPSGEQYF	TGTGCCAGCAGTGCTCCGAGTGGAGAGCAGTACTTC
.	.	TRBV5-5	TRBJ1-5	CASSSDWGEQPQHF	TGTGCCAGCAGCTCGGACTGGGGAGAACAGCCCCAGCATTTT
.	few	TRBV11-1	TRBJ2-5	CASSPGRETQYF	TGTGCCAGCAGCCCCGGTAGAGAGACCCAGTACTTC
.	.	TRBV5-4	TRBJ1-2	CASSLERGAEGYTF	TGTGCCAGCAGCCTCGAAAGAGGGGCGGAGGGCTACACCTTC
.	.	TRBV5-6	TRBJ2-7	CASSLAGQDYEQYF	TGTGCCAGCAGCTTGGCCGGACAAGACTACGAGCAGTACTTC
.	.	TRBV5-4	TRBJ1-2	CASRGDIGRIGYTF	TGTGCCAGCAGAGGGGACATCGGAAGAATTGGCTACACCTTC
TRBD2	.	TRBV27	TRBJ2-7	CASSLLGGDFYEQYF	TGTGCCAGCAGTTTATTGGGGGGGGATTTCTACGAGCAGTACTTC
TRBD1	.	TRBV10-2	TRBJ1-5	CASSPGQAQPQHF	TGCGCCAGCAGTCCTGGACAGGCTCAGCCCCAGCATTTT